This TCR beta chain was sequenced for a study of identical twins (dated by TCRdb to about 2016). Regarding the study in general: The study deep-sequenced TCR alpha and beta repertoires from monozygotic twins, unrelated adults of various ages and cord blood to test whether fetal clonotypes persist. To rule out contamination, the twin experiments were replicated at different times with different library preparation protocols.

This clonotype has a handful of counts. No antigen is known for it. Base qualities were left out, and no much larger clone turns up one base away. Libraries were prepared through 5' RACE. Reads for this sample came from an Illumina HiSeq 2000. A universal primer binding site was added through template switching, and the final cDNA carried a unique molecular identifier so that TCR cDNA molecules could be counted accurately. Specific primers in the conserved constant-segment region were used to synthesize first-strand cDNA for TCR alpha and beta chains. To control for contamination, each cDNA library was double barcoded with a SMART-Mk sample barcode plus Illumina barcodes. TruSeq adapter sequences along with Illumina sample barcodes were introduced in two successive PCR steps. Sequencing of the TCR alpha and beta cDNA libraries was done on the Illumina HiSeq platform using custom primers. In the authors' own workflow: Raw reads were processed with MiGEC to extract unique molecular identifiers, and MiXCR was used to determine CDR3 positions. For each individual, recombination models were inferred using an EM algorithm with the repgenHMM and IGoR tools. The tcR package in R was used for shared clonotype analysis, with sharing normalized by the product of cloneset sizes. Out-of-frame nonproductive sequences were analyzed to study raw recombination free of thymic and clonal selection effects. Using fastp at Q25 and MiXCR, TCRdb reprocessed the public reads and kept productive beta chains. Rows merge per CDR3 protein into single entries with the most common DNA and genes. The V and J calls reflect TCRdb's pipeline rather than the authors' work. The sample data list 300,000 to 400,000 distinct CDR3 sequences, and over 9% of these were observed just once. The top ten clonotypes cover roughly 7.8% of the sample.

Every donor was a healthy Caucasian. Three pairs of female monozygotic twins, all aged about 18 to 30 years, made up the twin cohort. CD4+ and CD8+ T cell populations were isolated with positive isolation kits from Invitrogen. Reading the germline V gene gives CDR1 MRHNA and CDR2 SNTAGT. CDR3 length: 18 amino acids, cysteine to phenylalanine. Only the CDR3 portion is preserved as DNA: 54 bases, with reading frame beginning at the first base. Trimming removed 8 bases from V and 5 bases from J; the gene matches leave 18 bases unexplained. Here is what the overall study found, with its caveats: Out-of-frame TCR alpha sharing in monozygotic twins was systematically underestimated by recombination models, whereas sharing between unrelated individuals was in agreement with the recombination models. Zero-insertion analyses could be partly confounded by invariant T cells such as MAIT and iNKT, though diverse VJ usage argued against such confounding for most clonotypes. Compared with coincidental sharing between unrelated individuals, out-of-frame TCR alpha sequences shared between twins showed an excess of sequences with low generation probability. Fewer insertions were carried by abundant cord blood beta clonotypes; a weaker similar trend was observed in young adult naive repertoires, while no such trend was observed in memory repertoires. In beta out-of-frame sequences, excess twin sharing was weaker, because having fewer shared sequences lowered the signal-to-noise ratio. Because the same donors could not be followed over many years, the conclusions depended on cross-sectional statistical analysis.

The same data also contributed to another study, on yellow fever vaccine responses in identical twins. As that second study puts it: The T cell response to vaccination in identical twins was reported by the authors to appear partly convergent and partly personalized. The study precisely tracked vaccine-responding T cell clones in identical twins.

The chain is made from TRBV6-4 and TRBJ2-7, with 13 middle bases fitting TRBD2. The clonotype comes from a woman under 30 in good health. The sample comprised CD8+ T cells sorted from blood. The sequence in DNA is TGTGCCAGCGGCTCCCATCCCAGGACTAGCGGGAGATTCGACGAGCAGTACTTC. It encodes CASGSHPRTSGRFDEQYF.